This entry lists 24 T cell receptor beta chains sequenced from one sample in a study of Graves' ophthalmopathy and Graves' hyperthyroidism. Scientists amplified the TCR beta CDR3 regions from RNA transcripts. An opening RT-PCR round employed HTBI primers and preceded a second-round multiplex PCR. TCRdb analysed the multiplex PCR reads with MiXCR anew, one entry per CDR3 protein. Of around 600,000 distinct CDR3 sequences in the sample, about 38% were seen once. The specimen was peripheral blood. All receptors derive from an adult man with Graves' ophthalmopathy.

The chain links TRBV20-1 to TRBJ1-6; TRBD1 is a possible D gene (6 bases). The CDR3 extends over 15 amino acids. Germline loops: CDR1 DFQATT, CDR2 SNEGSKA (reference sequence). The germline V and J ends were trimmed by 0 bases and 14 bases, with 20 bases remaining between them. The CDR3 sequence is CSAREPSGGPNTLHF. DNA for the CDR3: TGCAGTGCTAGAGAACCGAGTGGGGGCCCAAATACCCTCCACTTT.

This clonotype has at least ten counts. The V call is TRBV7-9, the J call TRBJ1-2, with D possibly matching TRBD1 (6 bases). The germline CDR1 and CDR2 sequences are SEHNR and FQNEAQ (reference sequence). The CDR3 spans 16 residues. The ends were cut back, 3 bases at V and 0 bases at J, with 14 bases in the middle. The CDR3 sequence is CASSFSWGAANYGYTF. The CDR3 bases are TGTGCCAGCAGCTTTTCATGGGGGGCAGCTAACTATGGCTACACCTTC.

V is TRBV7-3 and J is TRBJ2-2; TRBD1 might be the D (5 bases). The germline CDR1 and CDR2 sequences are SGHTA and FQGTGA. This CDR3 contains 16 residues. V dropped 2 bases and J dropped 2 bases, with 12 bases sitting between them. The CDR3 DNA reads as TGTGCCAGCAGCTTACTTTCCAGGGTTAACACCGGGGAGCTGTTTTTT. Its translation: CASSLLSRVNTGELFF.

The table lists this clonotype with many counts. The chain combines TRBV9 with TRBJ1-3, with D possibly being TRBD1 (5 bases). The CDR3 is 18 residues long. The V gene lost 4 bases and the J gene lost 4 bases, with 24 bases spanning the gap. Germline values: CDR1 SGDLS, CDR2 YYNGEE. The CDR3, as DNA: TGTGCCAGCAGCCCTTCGTTTCTCGTGCAGGGCTTCGGAAACACCATATATTTT. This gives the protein CASSPSFLVQGFGNTIYF.

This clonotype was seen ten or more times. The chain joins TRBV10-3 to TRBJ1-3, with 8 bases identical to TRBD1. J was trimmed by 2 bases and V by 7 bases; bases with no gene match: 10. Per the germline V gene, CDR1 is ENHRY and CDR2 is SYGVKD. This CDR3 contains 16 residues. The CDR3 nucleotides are TGTGCCATCACCAAACTGGACAGGGAACCTGGAAACACCATATATTTT. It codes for CAITKLDREPGNTIYF.

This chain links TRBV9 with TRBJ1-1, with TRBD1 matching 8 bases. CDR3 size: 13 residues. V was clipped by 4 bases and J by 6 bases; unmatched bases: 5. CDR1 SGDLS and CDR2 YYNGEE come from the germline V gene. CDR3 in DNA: TGTGCCAGCAGCCCAGGGGGCTTCGCTGAAGCTTTCTTT. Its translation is CASSPGGFAEAFF.

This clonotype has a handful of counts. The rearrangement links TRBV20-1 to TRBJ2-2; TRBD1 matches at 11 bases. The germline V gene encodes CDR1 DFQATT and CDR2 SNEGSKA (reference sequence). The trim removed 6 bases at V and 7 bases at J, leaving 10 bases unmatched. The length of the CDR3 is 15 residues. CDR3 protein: CSAPDPGQGDGELFF. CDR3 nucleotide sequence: TGCAGTGCGCCCGACCCGGGACAGGGGGACGGGGAGCTGTTTTTT.

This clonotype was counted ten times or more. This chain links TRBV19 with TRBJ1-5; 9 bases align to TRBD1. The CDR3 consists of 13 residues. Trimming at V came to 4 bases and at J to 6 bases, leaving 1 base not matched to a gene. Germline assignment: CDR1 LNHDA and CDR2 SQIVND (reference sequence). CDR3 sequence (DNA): TGTGCCAGTAGTAACAGGGGGCTTCAGCCCCAGCATTTT. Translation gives CASSNRGLQPQHF. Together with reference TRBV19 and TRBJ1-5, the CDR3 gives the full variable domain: DGGITQSPKYLFRKEGQNVTLSCEQNLNHDAMYWYRQDPGQGLRLIYYSQIVNDFQKGDIAEGYSVSREKKESFPLTVTSAQKNPTAFYLCASSNRGLQPQHFGDGTRLSIL.

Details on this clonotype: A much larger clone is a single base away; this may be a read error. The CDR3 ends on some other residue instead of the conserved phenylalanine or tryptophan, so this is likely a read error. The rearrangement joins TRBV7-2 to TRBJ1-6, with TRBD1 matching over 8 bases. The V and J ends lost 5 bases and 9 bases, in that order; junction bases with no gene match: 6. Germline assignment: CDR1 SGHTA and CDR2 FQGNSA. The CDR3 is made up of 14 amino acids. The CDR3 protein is CASSMDRAPSPLHL. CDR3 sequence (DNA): TGTGCCAGCAGCATGGACAGGGCGCCTTCACCCCTCCACCTT.

The CDR3 sequence: CSVEAQGEAGANVLTF. The CDR3 DNA reads TGCAGCGTTGAGGCACAGGGGGAGGCTGGGGCCAACGTCCTGACTTTC. The chain couples TRBV29-1 to TRBJ2-6; 8 bases line up with TRBD1. The CDR3 is 16 amino acids. Germline CDR1 reads SQVTM; CDR2 reads ANQGSEA. Trimming at V came to 3 bases and at J to 2 bases, leaving 6 bases not matched to a gene. Filled out from reference TRBV29-1 and TRBJ2-6, the complete variable domain reads SAVISQKPSRDICQRGTSLTIQCQVDSQVTMMFWYRQQPGQSLTLIATANQGSEATYESGFVIDKFPISRPNLTFSTLTVSNMSPEDSSIYLCSVEAQGEAGANVLTFGAGSRLTVL.

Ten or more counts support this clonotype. Here the CDR3 reads CASSRGLIEKLFF. The CDR3, as DNA: TGTGCCAGCAGTCGGGGGCTCATCGAAAAACTGTTTTTT. This chain links TRBV11-2 with TRBJ1-4; tentatively, D is TRBD1 (6 bases). There are 13 residues in the CDR3. Between the trimmed V and J ends, which lost 6 bases and 8 bases, there was a span of 13 bases. Germline lookup yields CDR1 SGHAT and CDR2 FQNNGV.

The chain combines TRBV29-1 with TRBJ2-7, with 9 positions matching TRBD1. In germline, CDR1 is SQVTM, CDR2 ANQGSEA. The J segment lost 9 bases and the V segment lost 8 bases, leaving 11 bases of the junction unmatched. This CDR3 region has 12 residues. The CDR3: CSSHGQGLAQYF. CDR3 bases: TGCAGCTCACACGGACAGGGGCTAGCGCAGTACTTC.

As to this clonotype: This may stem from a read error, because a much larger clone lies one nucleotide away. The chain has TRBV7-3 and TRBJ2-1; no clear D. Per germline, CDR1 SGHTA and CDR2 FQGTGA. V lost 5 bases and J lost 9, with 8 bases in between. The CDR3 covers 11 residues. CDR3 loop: CASSEWGEQFF. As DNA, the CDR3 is TGTGCCAGCAGCGAATGGGGTGAGCAGTTCTTC.

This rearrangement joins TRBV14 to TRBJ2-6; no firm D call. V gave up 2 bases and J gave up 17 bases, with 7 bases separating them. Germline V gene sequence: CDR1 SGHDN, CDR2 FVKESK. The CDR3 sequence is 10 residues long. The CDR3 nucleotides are TGTGCCAGCAGCCAACTTGGGGTGACTTTC. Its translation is CASSQLGVTF.

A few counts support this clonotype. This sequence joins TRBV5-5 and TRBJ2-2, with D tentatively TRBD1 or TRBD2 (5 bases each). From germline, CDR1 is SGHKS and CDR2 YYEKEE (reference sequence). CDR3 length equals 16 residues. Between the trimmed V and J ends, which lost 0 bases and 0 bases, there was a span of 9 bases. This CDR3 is CASSLDLGANTGELFF. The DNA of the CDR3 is TGTGCCAGCAGCTTGGATCTGGGGGCGAACACCGGGGAGCTGTTTTTT.

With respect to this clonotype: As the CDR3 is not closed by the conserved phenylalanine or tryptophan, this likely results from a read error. The CDR3: CASSIMGGGLSAFL. Here the CDR3 DNA reads TGTGCCAGTAGTATCATGGGGGGTGGGCTTTCCGCTTTCCTT. This chain links TRBV19 with TRBJ1-1, with a tentative D call TRBD1 (5 bases). The germline gives CDR1 LNHDA, CDR2 SQIVND (reference sequence). V was trimmed by 3 bases and J by 11 bases, leaving 19 bases between them. CDR3 length equals 14 residues.

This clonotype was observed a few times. CDR3 region: CASSIFRAAMETQYF. CDR3 nucleotides: TGTGCCAGCAGTATTTTCAGGGCTGCCATGGAGACCCAGTACTTC. The chain recombines TRBV5-5 with TRBJ2-5; possibly TRBD1 for D (5 bases). Germline-derived CDR1 and CDR2 are SGHKS and YYEKEE (reference sequence). This CDR3 has 15 amino acids. V lost 5 bases to trimming and J lost 5 bases, with 19 bases between them.

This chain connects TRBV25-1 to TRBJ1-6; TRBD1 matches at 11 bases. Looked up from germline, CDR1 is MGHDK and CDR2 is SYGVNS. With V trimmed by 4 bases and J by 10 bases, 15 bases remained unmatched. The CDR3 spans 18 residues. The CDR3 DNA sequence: TGTGCCAGCAGTGCTAGGGTCGGGACAGGGGGTTCTGACTCACCCCTCCACTTT. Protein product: CASSARVGTGGSDSPLHF.

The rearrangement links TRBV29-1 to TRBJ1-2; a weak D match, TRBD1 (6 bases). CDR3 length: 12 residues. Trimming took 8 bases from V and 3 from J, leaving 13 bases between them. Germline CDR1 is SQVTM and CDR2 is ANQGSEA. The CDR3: CSLTQGDYGYTF. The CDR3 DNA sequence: TGCAGCTTAACACAGGGCGACTATGGCTACACCTTC.

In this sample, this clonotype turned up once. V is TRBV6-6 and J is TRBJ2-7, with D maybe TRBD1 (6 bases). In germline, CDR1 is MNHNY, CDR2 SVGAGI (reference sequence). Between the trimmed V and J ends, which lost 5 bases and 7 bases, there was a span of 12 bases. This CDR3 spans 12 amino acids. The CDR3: CASSDHQGEQYF. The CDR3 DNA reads TGTGCCAGCAGTGACCATCAGGGGGAGCAGTACTTC.

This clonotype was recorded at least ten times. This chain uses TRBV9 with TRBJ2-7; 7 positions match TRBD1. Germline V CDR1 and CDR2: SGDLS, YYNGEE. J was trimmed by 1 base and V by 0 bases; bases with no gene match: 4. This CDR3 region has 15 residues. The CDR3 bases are TGTGCCAGCAGCGTAGAGTCAGGGGGTTCCTACGAGCAGTACTTC. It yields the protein CASSVESGGSYEQYF.

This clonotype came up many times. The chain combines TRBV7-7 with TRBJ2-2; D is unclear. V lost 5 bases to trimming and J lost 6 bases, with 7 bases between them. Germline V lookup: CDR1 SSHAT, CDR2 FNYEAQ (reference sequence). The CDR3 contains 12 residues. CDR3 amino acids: CASSTSSGELFF. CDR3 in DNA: TGTGCCAGCAGCACGAGTTCCGGGGAGCTGTTTTTT.

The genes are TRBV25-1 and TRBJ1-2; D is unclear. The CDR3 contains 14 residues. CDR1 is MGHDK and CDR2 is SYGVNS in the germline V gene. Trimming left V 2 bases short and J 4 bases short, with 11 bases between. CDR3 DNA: TGTGCCAGCAGTGAAGAGGGCAGAACCTATGGCTACACCTTC. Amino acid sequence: CASSEEGRTYGYTF.

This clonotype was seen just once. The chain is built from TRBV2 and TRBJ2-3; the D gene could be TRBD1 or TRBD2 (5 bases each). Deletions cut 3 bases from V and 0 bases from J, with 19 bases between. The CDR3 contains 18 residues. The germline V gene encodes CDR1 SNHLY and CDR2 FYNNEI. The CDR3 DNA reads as TGTGCCAGCAGTGATGGCAGGGACCCGATTGACAGCACAGATACGCAGTATTTT. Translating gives CASSDGRDPIDSTDTQYF.